Sequencing of this T cell receptor beta chain was carried out in a study of blood T cell repertoires in COVID-19. About the study: Researchers got acute and convalescent COVID-19 samples from the United States, Italy and Spain.

Source study methods: Reference gene primer amplification yielded estimated nucleated cell counts. This table comes from immunoSEQ multiplex PCR, and its TCRdb copy is limited to in-frame clones, with some not included. The DNA gave D and trimming, while V, J and clone size come from that table. This table has approximately 170,000 clones, more than 75% appearing once. CDR1 and CDR2 from the germline V gene are LGHDT and YNNKEL (reference sequence). The CDR3 totals 15 residues. Trimming removed 0 bases from V and 2 bases from J, with 7 bases in between. The sequence derives from a young man with COVID-19, enrolled during active disease. The sample consisted of peripheral blood. This chain joins TRBV3-1 (or the pseudogene TRBV3-2) and TRBJ2-2; D remains ambiguous. The CDR3 reads CASSQETPNTGELFF. CDR3 nucleotide sequence: TGTGCCAGCAGCCAAGAGACACCTAACACCGGGGAGCTGTTTTTT.